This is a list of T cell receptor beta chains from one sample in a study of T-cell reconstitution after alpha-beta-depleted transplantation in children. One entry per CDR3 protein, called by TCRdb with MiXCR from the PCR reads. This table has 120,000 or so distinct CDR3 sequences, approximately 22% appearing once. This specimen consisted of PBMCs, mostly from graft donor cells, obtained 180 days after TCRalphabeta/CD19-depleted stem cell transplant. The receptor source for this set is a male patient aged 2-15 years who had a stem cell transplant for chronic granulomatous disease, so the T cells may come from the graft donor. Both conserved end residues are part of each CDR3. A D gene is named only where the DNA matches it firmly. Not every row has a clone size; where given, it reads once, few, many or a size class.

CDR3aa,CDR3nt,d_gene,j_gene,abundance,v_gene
CASSLGGWGREDYGYTF,TGTGCCAGCAGTTTAGGGGGTTGGGGCAGGGAGGACTATGGCTACACCTTC,-,TRBJ1-2,many,TRBV12-3/TRBV12-4
CATSRQLAGDEQYF,TGTGCCACCAGCAGACAACTAGCGGGGGACGAGCAGTACTTC,TRBD2,TRBJ2-7,few,TRBV15
CASSLADGETQYF,TGCGCCAGCAGCTTGGCCGATGGAGAGACCCAGTACTTC,-,TRBJ2-5,-,TRBV5-1
CSARDRGLAGGHDTQYF,TGCAGTGCTAGAGATCGGGGCCTAGCGGGAGGGCACGATACGCAGTATTTT,TRBD2,TRBJ2-3,many,TRBV20-1
CAISESIGLAGTTGELFF,TGTGCCATCAGTGAGTCCATCGGGCTAGCGGGAACCACCGGGGAGCTGTTTTTT,TRBD2,TRBJ2-2,-,TRBV10-3
CASSLGQDGEKLFF,TGTGCCAGCAGCTTGGGTCAGGACGGGGAAAAACTGTTTTTT,-,TRBJ1-4,few,TRBV5-5
CASSSGTGRQNEQFF,TGTGCCAGCAGTTCCGGGACAGGCCGTCAGAATGAGCAGTTCTTC,TRBD1,TRBJ2-1,many,TRBV2
CASSLEVGLSNTEAFF,TGCGCCAGCAGCCTAGAGGTAGGGTTGTCGAACACTGAAGCTTTCTTT,-,TRBJ1-1,-,TRBV4-3
CASSLSSGTYNEQFF,TGCGCCAGCAGCTTGTCTAGCGGCACCTACAATGAGCAGTTCTTC,TRBD2,TRBJ2-1,-,TRBV5-1
CASRRTGSSGNTIYF,TGCGCCAGCAGACGGACAGGGAGCTCTGGAAACACCATATATTTT,TRBD1,TRBJ1-3,-,TRBV5-1
CASTGTYTDTQYF,TGTGCCAGCACCGGGACATACACAGATACGCAGTATTTT,-,TRBJ2-3,-,TRBV12-3/TRBV12-4
CSGRVQQETQYF,TGCAGCGGCCGGGTTCAACAAGAGACCCAGTACTTC,-,TRBJ2-5,many,TRBV29-1
CASSPPSGEKLFF,TGTGCCAGCAGCCCGCCTTCGGGCGAAAAACTGTTTTTT,-,TRBJ1-4,many,TRBV7-9